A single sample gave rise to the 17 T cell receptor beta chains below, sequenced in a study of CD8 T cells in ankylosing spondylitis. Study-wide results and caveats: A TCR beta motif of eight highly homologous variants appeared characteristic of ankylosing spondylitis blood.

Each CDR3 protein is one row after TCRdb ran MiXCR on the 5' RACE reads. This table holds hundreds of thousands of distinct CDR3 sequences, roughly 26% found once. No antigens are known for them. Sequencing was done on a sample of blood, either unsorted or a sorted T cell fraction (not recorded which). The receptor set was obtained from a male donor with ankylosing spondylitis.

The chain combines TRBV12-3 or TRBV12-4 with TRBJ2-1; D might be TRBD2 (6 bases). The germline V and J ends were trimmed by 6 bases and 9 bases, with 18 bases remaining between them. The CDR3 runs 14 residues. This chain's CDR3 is CASRPGVPVGEQFF. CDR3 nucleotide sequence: TGTGCCAGCAGACCGGGAGTACCGGTTGGTGAGCAGTTCTTC.

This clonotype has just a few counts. The CDR3 loop reads CASSTGIACEQYF. Written as DNA, the CDR3 is TGTGCCAGCAGCACAGGGATAGCTTGCGAGCAGTACTTC. V and J are TRBV6-1 and TRBJ2-7, with TRBD1 as a possible D gene (6 bases). The length of the CDR3 is 13 residues. Germline V gene data show CDR1 as MNHNS and CDR2 as SASEGT. The germline V and J ends were trimmed by 6 bases and 6 bases, with 15 bases remaining between them.

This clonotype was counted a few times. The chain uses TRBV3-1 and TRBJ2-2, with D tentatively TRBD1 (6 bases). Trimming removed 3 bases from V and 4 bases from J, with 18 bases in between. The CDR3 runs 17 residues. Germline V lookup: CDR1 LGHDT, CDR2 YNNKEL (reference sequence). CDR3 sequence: CASSHLKGQLGTGELFF. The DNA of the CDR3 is TGTGCCAGCAGCCACCTCAAAGGACAGCTCGGCACCGGGGAGCTGTTTTTT.

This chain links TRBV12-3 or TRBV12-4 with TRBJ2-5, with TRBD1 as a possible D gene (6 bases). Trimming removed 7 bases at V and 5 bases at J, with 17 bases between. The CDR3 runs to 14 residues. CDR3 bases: TGTGCCAGCACCACCCAGGGGCGAGGGGAGACCCAGTACTTC. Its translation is CASTTQGRGETQYF.

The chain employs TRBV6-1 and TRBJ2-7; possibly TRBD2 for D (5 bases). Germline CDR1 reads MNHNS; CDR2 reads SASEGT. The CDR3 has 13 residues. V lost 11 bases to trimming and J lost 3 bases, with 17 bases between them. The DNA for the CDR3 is TGTGCCCACCTCGGTGGACTCAGCTACGAGCAGTACTTC. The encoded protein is CAHLGGLSYEQYF.

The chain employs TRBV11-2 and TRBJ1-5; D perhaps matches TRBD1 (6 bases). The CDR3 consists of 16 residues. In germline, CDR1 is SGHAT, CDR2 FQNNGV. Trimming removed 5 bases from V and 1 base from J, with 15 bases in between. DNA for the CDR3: TGTGCCAGCAGCCAGGGGAGTCAAGGAAGCAATCAGCCCCAGCATTTT. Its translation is CASSQGSQGSNQPQHF.

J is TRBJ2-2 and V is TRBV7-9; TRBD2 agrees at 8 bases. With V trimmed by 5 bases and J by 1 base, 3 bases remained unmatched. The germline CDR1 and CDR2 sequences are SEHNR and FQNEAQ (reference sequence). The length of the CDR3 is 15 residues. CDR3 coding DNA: TGTGCCAGCAGCACCGGGACTAGGAACACCGGGGAGCTGTTTTTT. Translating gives CASSTGTRNTGELFF.

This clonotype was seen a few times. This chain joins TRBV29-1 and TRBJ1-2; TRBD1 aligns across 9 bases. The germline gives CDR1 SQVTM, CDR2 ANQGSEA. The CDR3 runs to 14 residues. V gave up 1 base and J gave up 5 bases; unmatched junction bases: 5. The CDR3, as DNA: TGCAGCGTTGAAGGGGACAGGGAGAGATATGGCTACACCTTC. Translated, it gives CSVEGDRERYGYTF. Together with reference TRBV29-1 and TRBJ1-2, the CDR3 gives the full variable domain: SAVISQKPSRDICQRGTSLTIQCQVDSQVTMMFWYRQQPGQSLTLIATANQGSEATYESGFVIDKFPISRPNLTFSTLTVSNMSPEDSSIYLCSVEGDRERYGYTFGSGTRLTVV.

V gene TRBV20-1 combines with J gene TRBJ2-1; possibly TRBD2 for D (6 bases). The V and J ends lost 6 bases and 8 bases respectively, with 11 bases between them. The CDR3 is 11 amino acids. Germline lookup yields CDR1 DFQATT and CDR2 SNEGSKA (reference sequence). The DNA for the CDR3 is TGCAGTGCAGTCCCGGGGGATGAGCAGTTCTTC. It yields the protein CSAVPGDEQFF.

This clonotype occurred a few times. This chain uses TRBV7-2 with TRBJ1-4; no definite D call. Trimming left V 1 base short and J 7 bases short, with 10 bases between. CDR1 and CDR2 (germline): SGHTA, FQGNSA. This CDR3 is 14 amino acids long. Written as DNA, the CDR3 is TGTGCCAGCAGCTTAGAAGAGGGTCGTGAAAAACTGTTTTTT. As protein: CASSLEEGREKLFF.

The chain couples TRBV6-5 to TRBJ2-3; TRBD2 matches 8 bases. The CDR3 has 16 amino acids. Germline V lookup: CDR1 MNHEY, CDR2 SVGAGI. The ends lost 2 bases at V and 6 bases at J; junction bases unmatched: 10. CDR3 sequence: CASSYGTSQLSDTQYF. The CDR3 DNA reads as TGTGCCAGCAGTTACGGGACTAGTCAGCTCTCGGATACGCAGTATTTT.

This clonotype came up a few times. CDR3 nucleotides: TGTGCCAGCAGTTTTTCGGGACTGGGGGGGGATGAGCAGTTCTTC. Protein sequence: CASSFSGLGGDEQFF. The rearrangement links TRBV12-3 or TRBV12-4 to TRBJ2-1, with 7 nucleotides matching TRBD2. The CDR3 consists of 15 residues. After removal of 3 bases from V and 8 bases from J, the junction contained 10 bases not matched to a gene.

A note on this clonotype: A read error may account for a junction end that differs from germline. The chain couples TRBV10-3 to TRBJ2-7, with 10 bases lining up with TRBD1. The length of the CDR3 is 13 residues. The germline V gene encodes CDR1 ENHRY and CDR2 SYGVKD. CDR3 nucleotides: TGTGCCATCGGGGACAGGGGCAATACGAGTCGGGACTTC. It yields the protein CAIGDRGNTSRDF.

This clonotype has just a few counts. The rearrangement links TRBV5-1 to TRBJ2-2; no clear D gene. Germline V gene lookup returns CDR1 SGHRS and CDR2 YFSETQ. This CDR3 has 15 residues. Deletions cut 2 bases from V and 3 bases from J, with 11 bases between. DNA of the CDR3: TGCGCCAGCAGCTTAGACACCCGGGACACCGGGGAGCTGTTTTTT. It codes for CASSLDTRDTGELFF. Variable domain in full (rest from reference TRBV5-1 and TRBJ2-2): KAGVTQTPRYLIKTRGQQVTLSCSPISGHRSVSWYQQTPGQGLQFLFEYFSETQRNKGNFPGRFSGRQFSNSRSEMNVSTLELGDSALYLCASSLDTRDTGELFFGEGSRLTVL.

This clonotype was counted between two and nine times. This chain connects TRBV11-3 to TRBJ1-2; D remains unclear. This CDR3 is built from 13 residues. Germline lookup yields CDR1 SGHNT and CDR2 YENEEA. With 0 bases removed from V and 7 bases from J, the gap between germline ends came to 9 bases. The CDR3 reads CASSLESSRGYTF. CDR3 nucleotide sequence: TGTGCCAGCAGCTTAGAATCCAGTCGTGGCTACACCTTC.

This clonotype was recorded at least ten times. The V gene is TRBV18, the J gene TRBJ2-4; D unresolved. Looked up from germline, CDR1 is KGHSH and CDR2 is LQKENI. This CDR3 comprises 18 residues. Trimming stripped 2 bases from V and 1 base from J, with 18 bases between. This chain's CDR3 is CASSPAGSPSGAKNIQYF. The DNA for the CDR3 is TGTGCCAGCTCACCAGCAGGTTCTCCCTCTGGCGCCAAAAACATTCAGTACTTC. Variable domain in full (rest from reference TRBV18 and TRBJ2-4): NAGVMQNPRHLVRRRGQEARLRCSPMKGHSHVYWYRQLPEEGLKFMVYLQKENIIDESGMPKERFSAEFPKEGPSILRIQQVVRGDSAAYFCASSPAGSPSGAKNIQYFGAGTRLSVL.

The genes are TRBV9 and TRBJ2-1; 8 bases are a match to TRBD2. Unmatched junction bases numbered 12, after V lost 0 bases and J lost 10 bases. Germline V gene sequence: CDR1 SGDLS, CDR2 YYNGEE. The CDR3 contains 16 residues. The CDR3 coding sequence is TGTGCCAGCAGCGTAGGTTCTAGCGGGTTTCCGGAGGAGCAGTTCTTC. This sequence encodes CASSVGSSGFPEEQFF.